Included here is one TCR beta chain sequence, with context. Its antigen remains unidentified. It is unclear where the CDR3 begins or ends on the DNA, so no DNA is shown, and the CDR3 is as TCRdb lists it. The study reverse transcribed the entire isolated RNA, so it sequenced expressed TCRB transcripts. Sequencing was performed with immunoSEQ multiplex PCR; in TCRdb, only in-frame clones are kept and a portion is missing. The profile shows 50,000 or so clones, around 45% of them singletons. This record comes from a study of beta chain features in type 1 diabetes. Study-level points and caveats: In every one of the four CD4+ subsets, TCRB CDR3s were moderately but significantly shorter in Type 1 diabetes patients.

Germline lookup yields CDR1 SGHRS and CDR2 YFSETQ. The CDR3 sequence runs 16 residues, both termini included. This receptor was obtained from a man aged 30 to 39 with type 1 diabetes. Sequenced sample: stem cell memory CD4+ T cells from blood. The chain joins TRBV5-1 to TRBJ2-7; the table's D call TRBD2 went unverified against the DNA. CDR3 amino acids: CASSILAGVVHYEQYF.